The source of this T cell receptor (beta chain) is a study of shared clonotypes between healthy human individuals. Notes on the study in general: Owing to a small donor count, the genetic and exposure-history diversity represented was limited.

Clones were sequenced by immunoSEQ multiplex PCR, and TCRdb holds only the in-frame ones, with some missing. This table has about half a million clones, over 75% appearing once. Regarding this clone: Antigen unknown. A far larger clone is one base from this, pointing to a likely read error. This sample includes further DNA sequences coding for the same CDR3.

This CDR3 is built from 12 residues. Germline V CDR1 and CDR2: SGHAT, FQDESV (reference sequence). V was pared by 3 bases and J by 8 bases, with 10 bases between. The sequence derives from a woman in her thirties or forties in good health. Some clones in this sample may be carry-over from other donors' samples. This chain connects TRBV11-1 to TRBJ1-1; unclear D gene. The material sequenced was PBMCs. Written as DNA, the CDR3 is TGTGCCAGCAGCTTTGATCGGGCCGAAGCTTTCTTT. Translation: CASSFDRAEAFF.